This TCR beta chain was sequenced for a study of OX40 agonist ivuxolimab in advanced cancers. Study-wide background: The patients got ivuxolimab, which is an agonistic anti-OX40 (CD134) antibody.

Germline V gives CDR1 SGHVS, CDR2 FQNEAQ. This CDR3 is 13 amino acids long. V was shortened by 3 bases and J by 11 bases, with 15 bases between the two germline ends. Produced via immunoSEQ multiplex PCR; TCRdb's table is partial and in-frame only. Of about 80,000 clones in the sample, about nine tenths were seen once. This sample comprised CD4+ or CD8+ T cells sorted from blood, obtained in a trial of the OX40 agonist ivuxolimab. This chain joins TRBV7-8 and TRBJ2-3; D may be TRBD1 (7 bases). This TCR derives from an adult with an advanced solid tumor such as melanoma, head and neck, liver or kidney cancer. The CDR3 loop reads CASSLSQGGGQYF. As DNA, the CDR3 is TGTGCCAGCAGCTTGTCCCAGGGGGGAGGGCAGTATTTT. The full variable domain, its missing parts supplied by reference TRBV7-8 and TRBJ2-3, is GAGVSQSPRYKVAKRGQDVALRCDPISGHVSLFWYQQALGQGPEFLTYFQNEAQLDKSGLPSDRFFAERPEGSVSTLKIQRTQQEDSAVYLCASSLSQGGGQYFGPGTRLTVL.